The rows below give T cell receptor beta chains drawn from one sample of a study of blood T cell repertoires in COVID-19. Assay: immunoSEQ multiplex PCR; the TCRdb copy retains only in-frame clones and omits some. The table has under 300,000 clones, around nine tenths seen once. The specimen sequenced was PBMCs or T cells enriched from blood (not recorded which). The source of these receptors is a woman aged 18-30 years who had recovered from COVID-19. Both conserved end residues are part of each CDR3. D genes are given only for firm matches. Some rows have no size entry. The others give once, few or many, or a class for an expanded clone.

CDR3 DNA: TGTGCCAGCAGCGTGGGACAACCCGGGGATACGCAGTATTTT; CDR3 protein: CASSVGQPGDTQYF; clone size: NA; J gene: TRBJ2-3; D gene: NA; V gene: TRBV9
CDR3 DNA: TGTGCCAGCAGACCGACAGGGGAGTATAATTCACCCCTCCACTTT; CDR3 protein: CASRPTGEYNSPLHF; clone size: NA; J gene: TRBJ1-6; D gene: TRBD1; V gene: TRBV6-5
CDR3 DNA: TGTGCCAGCTCACCCCTAGTTTCGAACACTGAAGCTTTCTTT; CDR3 protein: CASSPLVSNTEAFF; clone size: NA; J gene: TRBJ1-1; D gene: NA; V gene: TRBV18
CDR3 DNA: TGTGCCAGCATGGCGCTCTCGGAGGAAAAACTGTTTTTT; CDR3 protein: CASMALSEEKLFF; clone size: once; J gene: TRBJ1-4; D gene: NA; V gene: TRBV25-1
CDR3 DNA: TGTGCCAGCAGCGTTACGACAGGGCCGACCGTAGCAGCTTTCTTT; CDR3 protein: CASSVTTGPTVAAFF; clone size: NA; J gene: TRBJ1-1; D gene: TRBD1; V gene: TRBV7-8
CDR3 DNA: TGTGCCAGCAGGCCAGACACCTCCTATGGCTACACCTTC; CDR3 protein: CASRPDTSYGYTF; clone size: NA; J gene: TRBJ1-2; D gene: NA; V gene: TRBV6-5
CDR3 DNA: TGTGCCAGCAGTCCAAGACAGGGAGGCTATGGCTACACCTTC; CDR3 protein: CASSPRQGGYGYTF; clone size: NA; J gene: TRBJ1-2; D gene: TRBD1; V gene: TRBV6-5
CDR3 DNA: TGCGCCAGCAGCCCGAAGGGACAGGGGCCTCGCGAGCAGTACTTC; CDR3 protein: CASSPKGQGPREQYF; clone size: NA; J gene: TRBJ2-7; D gene: TRBD1; V gene: TRBV5-1
CDR3 DNA: TGCGCCAGCACAGTTTCCAAGACTAGCGGGAGCTCCGGGGAGCTGTTTTTT; CDR3 protein: CASTVSKTSGSSGELFF; clone size: NA; J gene: TRBJ2-2; D gene: TRBD2; V gene: TRBV5-1
CDR3 DNA: TGTGCCACCAGCAGAGATCTCCCAGGACAGGGAAAAGATACGCAGTATTTT; CDR3 protein: CATSRDLPGQGKDTQYF; clone size: NA; J gene: TRBJ2-3; D gene: TRBD1; V gene: TRBV15
CDR3 DNA: TGTGCCAGCTCACGAAACTCAGGGGGCAGGAATGAGCAGTTCTTC; CDR3 protein: CASSRNSGGRNEQFF; clone size: once; J gene: TRBJ2-1; D gene: TRBD1; V gene: TRBV18
CDR3 DNA: TGTGCCACCAGTGGGACCGGGACAGGCCTGTACAATGAGCAGTTCTTC; CDR3 protein: CATSGTGTGLYNEQFF; clone size: few; J gene: TRBJ2-1; D gene: TRBD1; V gene: TRBV24-1
CDR3 DNA: TGTGCCAGCAGTTTTTCAGGGGCCACTGAAGCTTTCTTT; CDR3 protein: CASSFSGATEAFF; clone size: NA; J gene: TRBJ1-1; D gene: NA; V gene: TRBV12-3/TRBV12-4
CDR3 DNA: TGTGCCAGCAGTGATTGGACAGGGAGTGCTTCAACTAATGAAAAACTGTTTTTT; CDR3 protein: CASSDWTGSASTNEKLFF; clone size: NA; J gene: TRBJ1-4; D gene: TRBD1; V gene: TRBV2
CDR3 DNA: TGTGCCAGCAGCTCAACACCGACAGGGTACACTGAAGCTTTCTTT; CDR3 protein: CASSSTPTGYTEAFF; clone size: NA; J gene: TRBJ1-1; D gene: TRBD1; V gene: TRBV11-2
CDR3 DNA: TGTGCCAGCAGCCCGGGACTAGCGGGACGCTACAATGAGCAGTTCTTC; CDR3 protein: CASSPGLAGRYNEQFF; clone size: NA; J gene: TRBJ2-1; D gene: TRBD2; V gene: TRBV11-1
CDR3 DNA: TGTGCCAGCAGAGGGACAGGGGTCGCAGCTTTCTTT; CDR3 protein: CASRGTGVAAFF; clone size: NA; J gene: TRBJ1-1; D gene: TRBD1; V gene: TRBV28
CDR3 DNA: TGTGCCATCAGCGATGTAGCGGGAAACACCATATATTTT; CDR3 protein: CAISDVAGNTIYF; clone size: NA; J gene: TRBJ1-3; D gene: NA; V gene: TRBV10-3
CDR3 DNA: TGTGCCTCCATGGAAGGACTAGCGGGTAGAAATACGCAGTATTTT; CDR3 protein: CASMEGLAGRNTQYF; clone size: NA; J gene: TRBJ2-3; D gene: TRBD2; V gene: TRBV10-3
CDR3 DNA: TGTGCCAGCAGCCATACAGCGGGAGGGAGCTCCTACGAGCAGTACTTC; CDR3 protein: CASSHTAGGSSYEQYF; clone size: NA; J gene: TRBJ2-7; D gene: TRBD2; V gene: TRBV13
CDR3 DNA: TGCGCCAGCAGTGGGGGACTAGCGGGAGTTGCTGAGACCCAGTACTTC; CDR3 protein: CASSGGLAGVAETQYF; clone size: NA; J gene: TRBJ2-5; D gene: TRBD2; V gene: TRBV10-2
CDR3 DNA: TGTGCCAGCAGCCTTAGTGTATTAAATGAGCAGTTCTTC; CDR3 protein: CASSLSVLNEQFF; clone size: NA; J gene: TRBJ2-1; D gene: NA; V gene: TRBV3-1/TRBV3-2
CDR3 DNA: TGCACCAGCAGCCAAAAAGACAGGGGGAGGTACAATGAGCAGTTCTTC; CDR3 protein: CTSSQKDRGRYNEQFF; clone size: NA; J gene: TRBJ2-1; D gene: NA; V gene: TRBV1
CDR3 DNA: TGTGCCAGCAGCAACAGGGGACTCTCCTACGAGCAGTACTTC; CDR3 protein: CASSNRGLSYEQYF; clone size: NA; J gene: TRBJ2-7; D gene: NA; V gene: TRBV27
CDR3 DNA: TGTGCCAGCAGTCAGGGGGCTCAAATAACTAATGAAAAACTGTTTTTT; CDR3 protein: CASSQGAQITNEKLFF; clone size: NA; J gene: TRBJ1-4; D gene: TRBD1; V gene: TRBV9
CDR3 DNA: TGTGCCAGCAGTTTGGCGTGGATGGGGAGCTCCTACGAGCAGTACTTC; CDR3 protein: CASSLAWMGSSYEQYF; clone size: NA; J gene: TRBJ2-7; D gene: NA; V gene: TRBV28
CDR3 DNA: TGTGCCAGCAGTGAAGATGGACAGGACTATGGCTACACCTTC; CDR3 protein: CASSEDGQDYGYTF; clone size: NA; J gene: TRBJ1-2; D gene: TRBD1; V gene: TRBV6-1
CDR3 DNA: TGTGCCACCAGCGGAAGATGGAGAGGAGAAAAACTGTTTTTT; CDR3 protein: CATSGRWRGEKLFF; clone size: NA; J gene: TRBJ1-4; D gene: NA; V gene: TRBV15
CDR3 DNA: TGCAGCGTTGAACGCAGGAACTATGGCTACACCTTC; CDR3 protein: CSVERRNYGYTF; clone size: NA; J gene: TRBJ1-2; D gene: NA; V gene: TRBV29-1
CDR3 DNA: TGTGCCAGCAGCCAAGGGGGCGGGGGAAAAGATACGCAGTATTTT; CDR3 protein: CASSQGGGGKDTQYF; clone size: NA; J gene: TRBJ2-3; D gene: TRBD2; V gene: TRBV3-1/TRBV3-2
CDR3 DNA: TGTGCCAGCAGCGTAGGGGTGGGGCGCGGGGGAGAGACCCAGTACTTC; CDR3 protein: CASSVGVGRGGETQYF; clone size: NA; J gene: TRBJ2-5; D gene: TRBD2; V gene: TRBV9
CDR3 DNA: TGCAGTGAGGGGGATGGCTACACCTTC; CDR3 protein: CSEGDGYTF; clone size: NA; J gene: TRBJ1-2; D gene: NA; V gene: TRBV20-1
CDR3 DNA: TGTGCCAGCAGCTTCCAACTCCCGAGGGGAGGGTTAGTTCCAGATACGCAGTATTTT; CDR3 protein: CASSFQLPRGGLVPDTQYF; clone size: NA; J gene: TRBJ2-3; D gene: TRBD2; V gene: TRBV7-9
CDR3 DNA: TGCAGTGCTAGTGGGGCGTGGGCGACTAGCGCCCTTTCGGCCTACGAGCAGTACTTC; CDR3 protein: CSASGAWATSALSAYEQYF; clone size: NA; J gene: TRBJ2-7; D gene: TRBD2; V gene: TRBV20-1
CDR3 DNA: TGCGCCAGCAGCTTTGTCAGCGGCCAAGAGACCCAGTACTTC; CDR3 protein: CASSFVSGQETQYF; clone size: NA; J gene: TRBJ2-5; D gene: NA; V gene: TRBV5-1
CDR3 DNA: TGTGCCAGCAGTTTAGAGGCAGGGGCGCGTAGGGAGCAGTACTTC; CDR3 protein: CASSLEAGARREQYF; clone size: NA; J gene: TRBJ2-7; D gene: NA; V gene: TRBV27
CDR3 DNA: TGTGCCAGCACCATCGAGGGCAACACCGGGGAGCTGTTTTTT; CDR3 protein: CASTIEGNTGELFF; clone size: NA; J gene: TRBJ2-2; D gene: NA; V gene: TRBV6-5
CDR3 DNA: TGTGCCAGCAGCACGGGGGGGAACGAGCAGTACTTC; CDR3 protein: CASSTGGNEQYF; clone size: once; J gene: TRBJ2-7; D gene: TRBD2; V gene: TRBV6-5
CDR3 DNA: TGTGCCATCAGTGACCCCAGGGGGGACACTGAAGCTTTCTTT; CDR3 protein: CAISDPRGDTEAFF; clone size: NA; J gene: TRBJ1-1; D gene: TRBD1; V gene: TRBV10-3
CDR3 DNA: TGTGCCAGCAGCGTAGCGGGCGCTAGCACAGATACGCAGTATTTT; CDR3 protein: CASSVAGASTDTQYF; clone size: NA; J gene: TRBJ2-3; D gene: TRBD2; V gene: TRBV7-2
CDR3 DNA: TGTGCCAGCACCCTTGACAGTTCGGGGCCCCAGCATTTT; CDR3 protein: CASTLDSSGPQHF; clone size: NA; J gene: TRBJ1-5; D gene: NA; V gene: TRBV11-2
CDR3 DNA: TGCGCCAGCAGCCACCATAAGGAGGGGGCCCCCGTCTATGGCTACACCTTC; CDR3 protein: CASSHHKEGAPVYGYTF; clone size: NA; J gene: TRBJ1-2; D gene: TRBD1; V gene: TRBV4-1